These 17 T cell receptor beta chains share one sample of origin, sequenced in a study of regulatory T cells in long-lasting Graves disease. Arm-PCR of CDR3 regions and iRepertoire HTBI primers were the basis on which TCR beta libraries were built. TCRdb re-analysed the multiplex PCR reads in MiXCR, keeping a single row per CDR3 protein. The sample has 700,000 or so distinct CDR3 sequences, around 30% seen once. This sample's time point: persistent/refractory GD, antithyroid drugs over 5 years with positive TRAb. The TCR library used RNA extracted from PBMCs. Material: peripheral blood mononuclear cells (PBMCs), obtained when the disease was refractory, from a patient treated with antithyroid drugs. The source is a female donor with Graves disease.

The CDR3 DNA follows: TGTGCCAGCAGTCCTATCTCCGGGACGGATACCGGGGAGCTGTTTTTT. Translation gives CASSPISGTDTGELFF. The chain recombines TRBV12-3 or TRBV12-4 with TRBJ2-2, with D possibly called TRBD1 or TRBD2 (5 bases each). Trimming shortened V by 5 bases and J by 5 bases, and 18 bases separated the two germline ends. The CDR3 covers 16 residues.

CDR3 in DNA: TGTGCCAGCAGTTACTTACTACAGGGGGCGCGTGGCTACACCTTC. It codes for CASSYLLQGARGYTF. The chain is built from TRBV6-9 and TRBJ1-2; TRBD1 aligns across 9 bases. V dropped 3 bases and J dropped 7; count of bases not matched to a gene: 9. Germline loops: CDR1 MNHGY, CDR2 SVAAGI. The CDR3 has 15 residues.

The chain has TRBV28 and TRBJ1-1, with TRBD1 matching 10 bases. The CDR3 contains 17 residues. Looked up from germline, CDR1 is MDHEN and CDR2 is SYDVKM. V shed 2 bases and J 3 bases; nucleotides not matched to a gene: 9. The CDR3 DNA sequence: TGTGCCAGCAGTTTACCGGGACAGGGGTTAGGGGACACTGAAGCTTTCTTT. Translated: CASSLPGQGLGDTEAFF.

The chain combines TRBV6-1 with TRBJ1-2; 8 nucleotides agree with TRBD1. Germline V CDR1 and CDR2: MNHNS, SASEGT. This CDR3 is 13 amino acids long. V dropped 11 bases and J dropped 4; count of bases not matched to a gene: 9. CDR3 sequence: CAAGGSNPYGYTF. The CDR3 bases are TGTGCCGCAGGGGGCTCGAACCCCTATGGCTACACCTTC.

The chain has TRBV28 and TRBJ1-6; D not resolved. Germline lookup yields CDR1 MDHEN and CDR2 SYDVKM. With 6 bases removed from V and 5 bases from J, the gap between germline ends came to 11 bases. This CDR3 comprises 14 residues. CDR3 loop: CASRSQGHNSPLHF. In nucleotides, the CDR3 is TGTGCCAGCAGATCCCAAGGCCATAATTCACCCCTCCACTTT.

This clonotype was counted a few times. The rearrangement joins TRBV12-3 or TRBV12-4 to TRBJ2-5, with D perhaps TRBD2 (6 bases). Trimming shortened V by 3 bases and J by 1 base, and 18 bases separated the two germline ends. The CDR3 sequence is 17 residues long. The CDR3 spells CASSFHDKRAFQETQYF. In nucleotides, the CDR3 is TGTGCCAGCAGTTTCCACGATAAGCGGGCCTTCCAAGAGACCCAGTACTTC.

The CDR3 nucleotides read TGTGCCAGTGAGAGGACTAGCGGGAGCGCCGGGGAGCTGTTTTTT. The encoded protein is CASERTSGSAGELFF. The chain is built from TRBV28 and TRBJ2-2, with 13 bases that match TRBD2. Germline V gene lookup returns CDR1 MDHEN and CDR2 SYDVKM. The CDR3 totals 15 residues. With 9 bases clipped from V and 6 bases from J, the junction kept 7 bases outside the gene matches.

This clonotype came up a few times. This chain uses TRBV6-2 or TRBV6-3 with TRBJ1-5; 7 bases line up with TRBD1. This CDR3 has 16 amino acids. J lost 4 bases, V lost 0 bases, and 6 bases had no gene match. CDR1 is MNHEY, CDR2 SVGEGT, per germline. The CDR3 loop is CASSYSRAGGNQPQHF. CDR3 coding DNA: TGTGCCAGCAGTTACTCAAGGGCAGGGGGTAATCAGCCCCAGCATTTT.

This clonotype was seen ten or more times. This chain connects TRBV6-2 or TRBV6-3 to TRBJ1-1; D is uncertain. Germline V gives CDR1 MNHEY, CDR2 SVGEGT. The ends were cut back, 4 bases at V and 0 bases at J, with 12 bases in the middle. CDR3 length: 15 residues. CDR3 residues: CASSSNPTLNTEAFF. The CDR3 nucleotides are TGTGCCAGCAGTTCGAACCCTACGTTGAACACTGAAGCTTTCTTT.

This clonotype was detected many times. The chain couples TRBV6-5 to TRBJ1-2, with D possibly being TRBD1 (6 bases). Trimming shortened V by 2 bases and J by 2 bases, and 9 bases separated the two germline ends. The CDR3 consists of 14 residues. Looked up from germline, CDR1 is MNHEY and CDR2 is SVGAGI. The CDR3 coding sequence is TGTGCCAGCAGTTACAATACAGGGAACTATGGCTACACCTTC. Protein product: CASSYNTGNYGYTF.

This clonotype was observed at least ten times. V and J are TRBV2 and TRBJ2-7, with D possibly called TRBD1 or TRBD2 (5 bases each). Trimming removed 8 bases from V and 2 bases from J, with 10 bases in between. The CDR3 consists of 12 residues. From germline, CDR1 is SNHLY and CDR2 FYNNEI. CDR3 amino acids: CASGTGTYEQYF. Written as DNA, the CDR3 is TGTGCCAGCGGGACGGGAACCTACGAGCAGTACTTC.

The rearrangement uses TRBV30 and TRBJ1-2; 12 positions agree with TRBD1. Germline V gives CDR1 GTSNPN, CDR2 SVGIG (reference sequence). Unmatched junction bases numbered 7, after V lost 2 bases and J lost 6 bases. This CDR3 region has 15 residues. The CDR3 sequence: CAWSLIGTGGHGYTF. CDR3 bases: TGTGCCTGGAGTTTAATCGGGACAGGGGGCCATGGCTACACCTTC. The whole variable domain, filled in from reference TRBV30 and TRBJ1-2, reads SQTIHQWPATLVQPVGSPLSLECTVEGTSNPNLYWYRQAAGRGLQLLFYSVGIGQISSEVPQNLSASRPQDRQFILSSKKLLLSDSGFYLCAWSLIGTGGHGYTFGSGTRLTVV.

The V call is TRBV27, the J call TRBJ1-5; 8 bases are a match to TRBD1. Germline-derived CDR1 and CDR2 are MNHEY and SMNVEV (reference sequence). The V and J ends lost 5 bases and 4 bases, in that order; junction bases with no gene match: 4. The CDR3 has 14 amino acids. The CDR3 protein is CASSPGQENQPQHF. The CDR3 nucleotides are TGTGCCAGCAGTCCGGGACAGGAAAATCAGCCCCAGCATTTT.

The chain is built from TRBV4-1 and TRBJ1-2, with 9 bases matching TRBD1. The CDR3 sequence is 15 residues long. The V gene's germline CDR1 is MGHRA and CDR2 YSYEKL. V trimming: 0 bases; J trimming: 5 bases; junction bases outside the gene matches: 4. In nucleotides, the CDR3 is TGCGCCAGCAGCCAAGATGCACAGGGGGCATATGGCTACACCTTC. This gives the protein CASSQDAQGAYGYTF.

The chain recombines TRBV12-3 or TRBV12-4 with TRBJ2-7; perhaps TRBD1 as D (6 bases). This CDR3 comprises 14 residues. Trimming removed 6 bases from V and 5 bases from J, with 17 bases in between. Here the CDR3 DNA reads TGTGCCAGCAGCCGAGGGGGAGCAAACCACGAGCAGTACTTC. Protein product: CASSRGGANHEQYF.

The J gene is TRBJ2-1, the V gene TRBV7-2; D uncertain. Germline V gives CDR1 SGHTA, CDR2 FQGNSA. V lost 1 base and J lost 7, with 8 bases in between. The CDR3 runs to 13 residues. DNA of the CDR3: TGTGCCAGCAGCTTAGGTCGACTGAATGAGCAGTTCTTC. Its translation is CASSLGRLNEQFF.

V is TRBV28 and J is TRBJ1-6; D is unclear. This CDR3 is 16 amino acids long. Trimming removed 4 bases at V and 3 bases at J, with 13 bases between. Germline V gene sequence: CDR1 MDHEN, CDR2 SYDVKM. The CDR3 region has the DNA TGTGCCAGCAGTTCGAATATGCCTTACTATAATTCACCCCTCCACTTT. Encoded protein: CASSSNMPYYNSPLHF.